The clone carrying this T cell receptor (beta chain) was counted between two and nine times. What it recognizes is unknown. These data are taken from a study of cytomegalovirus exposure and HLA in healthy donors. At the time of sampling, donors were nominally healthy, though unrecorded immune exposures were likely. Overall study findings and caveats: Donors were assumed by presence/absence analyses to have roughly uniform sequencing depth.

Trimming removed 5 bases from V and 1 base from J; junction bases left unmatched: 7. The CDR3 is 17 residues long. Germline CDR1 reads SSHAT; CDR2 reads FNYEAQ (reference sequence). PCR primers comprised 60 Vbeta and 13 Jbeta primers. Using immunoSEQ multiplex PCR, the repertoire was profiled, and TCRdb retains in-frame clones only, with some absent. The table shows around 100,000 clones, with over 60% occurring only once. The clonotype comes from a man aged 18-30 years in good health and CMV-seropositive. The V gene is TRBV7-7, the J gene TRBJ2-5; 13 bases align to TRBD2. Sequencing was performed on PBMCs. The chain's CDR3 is CASSPTRLAGGQETQYF. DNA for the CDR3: TGTGCCAGCAGCCCGACCCGACTAGCGGGGGGCCAAGAGACCCAGTACTTC.